The 23 T cell receptor beta chains presented below share a single source sample, sequenced in a study of cytomegalovirus exposure and HLA in healthy donors. The PCR contained 60 Vbeta and 13 Jbeta primers. Assay: immunoSEQ multiplex PCR; the TCRdb copy retains only in-frame clones and omits some. The data contain 140,000 to 150,000 clones, roughly 71% of them singletons. The sequenced sample was PBMCs. These receptors came from a man younger than 40 in good health and CMV-seronegative.

In its sample, this clone was seen a few times. This chain links TRBV14 with TRBJ1-1, with 8 bases lining up with TRBD1. The CDR3 loop spans 16 amino acids. CDR1 and CDR2 from the germline V gene are SGHDN and FVKESK. Losses at the gene ends were 1 base for V and 9 bases for J; bases not matched to a gene: 13. CDR3 amino acids: CASSQGGTGPYRKAFF. The CDR3, as DNA: TGTGCCAGCAGCCAAGGGGGGACAGGACCCTATAGAAAAGCTTTCTTT.

The chain recombines TRBV9 with TRBJ2-2; D perhaps matches TRBD2 (6 bases). The CDR3 contains 15 residues. Germline loops: CDR1 SGDLS, CDR2 YYNGEE. The V and J ends lost 0 bases and 6 bases respectively, with 12 bases between them. As DNA, the CDR3 is TGTGCCAGCAGCGTAGCTACAGGAGGGTCCGGGGAGCTGTTTTTT. Translation: CASSVATGGSGELFF.

The CDR3 coding sequence is TGCGCCAGCAGGGACCCTAGCGGGAGGGCCGGGGAGCTGTTTTTT. Amino acids: CASRDPSGRAGELFF. V and J are TRBV4-1 and TRBJ2-2; 12 bases match TRBD2. The CDR3 is 15 amino acids. Germline assignment: CDR1 MGHRA and CDR2 YSYEKL. The V gene end was trimmed by 6 bases and the J gene end by 6 bases; junction bases not matched to a gene: 5.

This clone was seen a handful of times. The V call is TRBV7-9, the J call TRBJ1-1; 7 nucleotides agree with TRBD1. The V and J ends lost 5 bases and 4 bases, in that order; junction bases with no gene match: 4. Germline V gene data show CDR1 as SEHNR and CDR2 as FQNEAQ (reference sequence). The CDR3 sequence is 13 residues long. The CDR3, as DNA: TGTGCCAGCAGCCCACAGGGGTTCACTGAAGCTTTCTTT. Translated, it gives CASSPQGFTEAFF.

V and J are TRBV18 and TRBJ1-2; TRBD1 is a possible D gene (6 bases). In germline, CDR1 is KGHSH, CDR2 LQKENI. The CDR3 totals 15 residues. Deletions cut 2 bases from V and 2 bases from J, with 12 bases between. The CDR3 loop is CASSPSPGDNYGYTF. For the CDR3, the DNA is TGTGCCAGCTCACCATCCCCAGGGGACAACTATGGCTACACCTTC.

This clone has just a few counts. The chain couples TRBV6-1 to TRBJ2-1; D gene uncertain. Germline-derived CDR1 and CDR2 are MNHNS and SASEGT. This CDR3 comprises 13 residues. V lost 5 bases, J lost 8 bases, and 13 bases lay in between. CDR3 residues: CASSPRVLDEQFF. CDR3 DNA sequence: TGTGCCAGCAGTCCTAGAGTTCTAGATGAGCAGTTCTTC.

V and J are TRBV9 and TRBJ1-3; a possible D gene is TRBD1 (6 bases). V was cut by 7 bases and J by 0 bases, with 14 bases left in between. Germline CDR1 is SGDLS and CDR2 is YYNGEE. There are 15 residues in the CDR3. The CDR3 region is CASGGLGHSGNTIYF. The CDR3 region has the DNA TGTGCCAGCGGGGGCCTCGGCCACTCTGGAAACACCATATATTTT.

The chain joins TRBV4-2 to TRBJ2-3, with D possibly being TRBD2 (5 bases). V lost 1 base to trimming and J lost 0 bases, with 8 bases between them. The CDR3 is made up of 15 amino acids. From germline, CDR1 is LGHNA and CDR2 YNFKEQ. Here the CDR3 DNA reads TGTGCCAGCAGCCAAGCTTCTAGCAGCACAGATACGCAGTATTTT. This gives the protein CASSQASSSTDTQYF.

The chain carries TRBV5-4 and TRBJ2-7; TRBD1 aligns across 7 bases. V shed 3 bases and J 2 bases; nucleotides not matched to a gene: 2. This CDR3 spans 13 amino acids. Germline V lookup: CDR1 SGHNT, CDR2 YYREEE (reference sequence). The chain's CDR3 is CASSSGQTYEQYF. The CDR3 region has the DNA TGTGCCAGCAGCTCGGGACAGACCTACGAGCAGTACTTC.

A few counts support this clone. The chain combines TRBV4-2 with TRBJ2-3, with TRBD2 as a possible D gene (6 bases). Germline lookup yields CDR1 LGHNA and CDR2 YNFKEQ. The CDR3 spans 12 residues. V lost 4 bases to trimming and J lost 9 bases, with 11 bases between them. CDR3 in amino acids: CASSPGRDTQYF. Here the CDR3 DNA reads TGTGCCAGCAGCCCCGGGCGGGACACGCAGTATTTT.

This clone was found once. This chain connects TRBV19 to TRBJ1-1, with D hard to call. The ends were cut back, 3 bases at V and 0 bases at J, with 5 bases in the middle. Per germline, CDR1 LNHDA and CDR2 SQIVND (reference sequence). The CDR3 consists of 13 residues. CDR3 residues: CASSIQLNTEAFF. CDR3 nucleotides: TGTGCCAGTAGTATTCAATTGAACACTGAAGCTTTCTTT.

The chain links TRBV7-9 to TRBJ2-7; 12 bases map to TRBD2. Germline CDR1 reads SEHNR; CDR2 reads FQNEAQ (reference sequence). The CDR3 extends over 15 amino acids. Trimming removed 5 bases from V and 2 bases from J; junction bases left unmatched: 4. The CDR3: CASSLLAGGPYEQYF. The CDR3 DNA is TGTGCCAGCAGCCTCCTAGCGGGGGGGCCCTACGAGCAGTACTTC.

The rearrangement joins TRBV28 to TRBJ2-3, with 12 positions matching TRBD2. The CDR3 consists of 14 residues. Germline CDR1 reads MDHEN; CDR2 reads SYDVKM. V was clipped by 8 bases and J by 4 bases; unmatched bases: 4. The CDR3: CASLAGGTADTQYF. The CDR3 DNA reads TGTGCCAGCCTAGCGGGAGGGACAGCAGATACGCAGTATTTT.

The V call is TRBV28, the J call TRBJ2-3, with a possible D match to TRBD2 (6 bases). Deletions cut 9 bases from V and 0 bases from J, with 13 bases between. Germline V gene sequence: CDR1 MDHEN, CDR2 SYDVKM. This CDR3 is built from 14 residues. In nucleotides, the CDR3 is TGTGCCAGTACCTCCCGGGGGAGCACAGATACGCAGTATTTT. This translates into CASTSRGSTDTQYF. Full variable domain (outside the CDR3, taken from reference TRBV28 and TRBJ2-3): DVKVTQSSRYLVKRTGEKVFLECVQDMDHENMFWYRQDPGLGLRLIYFSYDVKMKEKGDIPEGYSVSREKKERFSLILESASTNQTSMYLCASTSRGSTDTQYFGPGTRLTVL.

The V call is TRBV28, the J call TRBJ2-7; TRBD1 agrees at 7 bases. The CDR3 has 16 amino acids. Germline loops: CDR1 MDHEN, CDR2 SYDVKM. Germline trimming cut 4 bases from V and 4 bases from J; bases unmatched to any gene: 13. The CDR3 reads CASSSYRGLAAYEQYF. As DNA, the CDR3 is TGTGCCAGCAGTTCATACAGGGGTCTCGCCGCTTACGAGCAGTACTTC.

Regarding this clone: At one end the junction does not follow the germline gene, possibly because of a read error. The chain recombines TRBV30 with TRBJ2-7; a weak D match, TRBD2 (5 bases). Germline CDR1 is GTSNPN and CDR2 is SVGIG (reference sequence). CDR3 length: 13 residues. The CDR3 is CAGRLLLRYEQYF. CDR3 nucleotides: TGTGCCGGGAGACTTCTGCTCAGGTACGAGCAGTACTTC.

This chain joins TRBV14 and TRBJ2-7; 7 nucleotides line up with TRBD2. V was pared by 0 bases and J by 5 bases, with 10 bases of the junction left unmatched. Germline values: CDR1 SGHDN, CDR2 FVKESK. The CDR3 totals 16 residues. The CDR3 nucleotides read TGTGCCAGCAGCCAAGAGGGGAGGGCGCAGGGCCACGAGCAGTACTTC. Its translation: CASSQEGRAQGHEQYF.

The chain joins TRBV6-1 to TRBJ2-4, with D maybe TRBD1 (5 bases). The V and J ends lost 1 base and 14 bases respectively, with 12 bases between them. The CDR3 runs 12 residues. Germline V CDR1 and CDR2: MNHNS, SASEGT. The CDR3 DNA is TGTGCCAGCAGTGAAGACCCCCCCAGGGAGTACTTC. This gives the protein CASSEDPPREYF.

The chain joins TRBV7-8 to TRBJ2-5, with 10 bases fitting TRBD1. The J segment lost 5 bases and the V segment lost 5 bases, leaving 11 bases of the junction unmatched. Germline V gene lookup returns CDR1 SGHVS and CDR2 FQNEAQ. The CDR3 is 16 residues long. The CDR3 DNA follows: TGTGCCAGCAGCGCGCGACAGGGGGCGCGGCGGGAGACCCAGTACTTC. Translation gives CASSARQGARRETQYF.

This clone was observed a single time. Distinct nucleotide sequences in the sample also encode this CDR3. This chain links TRBV6-1 with TRBJ1-1; 8 bases align to TRBD1. The germline gives CDR1 MNHNS, CDR2 SASEGT. This CDR3 has 15 residues. Trimming took 6 bases from V and 3 from J; bases not matched to a gene: 9. The DNA of the CDR3 is TGTGCCAGCAGAAGGACAGGGAACGGGGACACTGAAGCTTTCTTT. Protein sequence: CASRRTGNGDTEAFF.

V gene TRBV5-6 combines with J gene TRBJ1-1, with TRBD1 as a possible D gene (5 bases). Germline loops: CDR1 SGHDT, CDR2 YYEEEE. V shed 3 bases and J shed 6 bases, with 18 bases lying between them. This CDR3 comprises 15 residues. The CDR3 is CASSSLRGELAEAFF. Written as DNA, the CDR3 is TGTGCCAGCAGCTCCCTTCGGGGGGAGTTGGCTGAAGCTTTCTTT.

V and J are TRBV2 and TRBJ2-3; the match to TRBD2 covers 8 bases. Looked up from germline, CDR1 is SNHLY and CDR2 is FYNNEI. This CDR3 comprises 14 residues. V dropped 4 bases and J dropped 4; count of bases not matched to a gene: 4. CDR3 sequence: CASSAETSADTQYF. The CDR3 DNA sequence: TGTGCCAGCAGTGCGGAGACTAGCGCAGATACGCAGTATTTT.

The chain is built from TRBV10-2 and TRBJ2-5; a possible D gene is TRBD2 (5 bases). V was shortened by 8 bases and J by 4 bases, with 17 bases between the two germline ends. CDR3 length: 14 amino acids. The germline gives CDR1 WSHSY, CDR2 SAAADI. CDR3 in amino acids: CASSDWPGRETQYF. The CDR3 DNA reads as TGCGCCAGCTCAGACTGGCCGGGGAGAGAGACCCAGTACTTC.